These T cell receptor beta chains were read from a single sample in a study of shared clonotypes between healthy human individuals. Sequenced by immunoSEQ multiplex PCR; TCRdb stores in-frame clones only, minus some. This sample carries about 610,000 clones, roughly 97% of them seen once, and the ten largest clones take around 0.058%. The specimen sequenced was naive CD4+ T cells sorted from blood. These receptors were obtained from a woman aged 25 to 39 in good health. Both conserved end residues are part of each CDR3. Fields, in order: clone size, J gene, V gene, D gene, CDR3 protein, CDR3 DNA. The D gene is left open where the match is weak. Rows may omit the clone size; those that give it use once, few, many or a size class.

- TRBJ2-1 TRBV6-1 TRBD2 CASLTSGRVYEQFF TGTGCCAGCTTGACTAGCGGGAGGGTCTATGAGCAGTTCTTC
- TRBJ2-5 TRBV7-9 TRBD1 CASSLFRDSIETQYF TGTGCCAGCAGCTTATTTAGGGACAGCATAGAGACCCAGTACTTC
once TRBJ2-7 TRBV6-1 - CASSELGRLSSYEQYF TGTGCCAGCAGTGAGTTAGGCAGGCTTAGCTCCTACGAGCAGTACTTC
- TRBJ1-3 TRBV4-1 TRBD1 CASRDYRGSGNTIYF TGCGCCAGCAGAGACTACAGGGGTTCTGGAAACACCATATATTTT
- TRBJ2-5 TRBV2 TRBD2 CASEPAGGETQYF TGTGCCAGCGAGCCAGCGGGAGGCGAGACCCAGTACTTC
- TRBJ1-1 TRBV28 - CASSSSHGAGGTEAFF TGTGCCAGCAGTTCCTCCCACGGGGCAGGCGGAACTGAAGCTTTCTTT
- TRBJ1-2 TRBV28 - CASTDGSKRTTIEGYTF TGTGCCAGCACCGACGGAAGCAAAAGGACAACGATTGAAGGCTACACCTTC
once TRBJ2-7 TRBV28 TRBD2 CASSPIGLAASTYEQYF TGTGCCAGCAGTCCCATCGGACTAGCGGCCTCTACCTACGAGCAGTACTTC
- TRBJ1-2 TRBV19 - CASSADRTTNYGYTF TGTGCCAGTAGTGCTGACAGGACTACTAACTATGGCTACACCTTC
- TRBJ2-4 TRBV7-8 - CASSLGQGWNIQYF TGTGCCAGCAGCTTAGGTCAGGGTTGGAACATTCAGTACTTC
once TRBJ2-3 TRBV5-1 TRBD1 CASSLLGQGAEDTQYF TGCGCCAGCAGCTTGTTAGGGCAGGGGGCTGAAGATACGCAGTATTTT